The following is a T cell receptor beta chain sequence with its context. What it binds is unknown. Trimming left V 0 bases short and J 3 bases short, with 9 bases between. The CDR3 spans 14 residues. CDR1 is SGHDT, CDR2 YYEEEE, per germline. Primers: 60 Vbeta forward and 13 Jbeta reverse. Clones were sequenced by immunoSEQ multiplex PCR, and TCRdb holds only the in-frame ones, with some missing. The table lists 150,000 to 200,000 clones, approximately 84% of them singletons. The data derive from a study of cytomegalovirus exposure and HLA in healthy donors. General observations from the study: 15,000 to 20,000 TCR beta sequences were associated with HLA alleles at 0.05 false discovery rate in a later analysis.

The gene calls are TRBV5-6 and TRBJ1-2; D call uncertain. This TCR derives from a woman in her 50s in good health and CMV-seropositive. Material for sequencing was PBMCs. In DNA, the CDR3 is TGTGCCAGCAGCTTGGGCCGTCGAGACTATGGCTACACCTTC. This translates into CASSLGRRDYGYTF.